This TCR beta chain is drawn from a study of T-cell memory formation after mild COVID-19. Study-level points and caveats: For second-wave clones that peaked at day 37, SARS-CoV-2 specificity went unverified.

TCRdb reprocessed the 5' RACE reads with MiXCR, giving one entry per CDR3 protein. The sample lists 300,000 to 400,000 distinct CDR3 sequences, roughly an eighth occurring once. CDR1 DFQATT and CDR2 SNEGSKA come from the germline V gene (reference sequence). The CDR3 has 15 amino acids. V was trimmed by 3 bases and J by 1 base, leaving 13 bases between them. The table lists this clonotype with many counts. Its cognate antigen is unknown. The receptor was isolated from a man in his late teens or twenties who had mild COVID-19 (a few samples of this study predate the infection). Cell type and time point are not known. V usage is TRBV20-1 and J usage is TRBJ1-5; the D gene is possibly TRBD1 (5 bases). Material: PBMCs or a T cell subset sorted from them (not recorded which). The CDR3 DNA follows: TGCAGTGCTAGTCGAGTTGGGGGGAGCAATCAGCCCCAGCATTTT. Translation: CSASRVGGSNQPQHF.